This T cell receptor (beta chain) was documented in a study of T cell responses to AZD1222 COVID-19 vaccine. Findings of the study overall: Possibly, clonal diversity was underestimated; donors were largely white British and included more females. Spike-wide coverage was observed for vaccine-associated CD4 TCRs, with dominant responses at 160-218 and 743-854.

Concerning this clone itself: Its antigen is as yet unknown.

From germline, CDR1 is SEHNR and CDR2 FQNEAQ (reference sequence). V dropped 5 bases and J dropped 2 bases, with 17 bases sitting between them. This CDR3 comprises 16 residues. This table comes from immunoSEQ multiplex PCR, and its TCRdb copy is limited to in-frame clones, with some not included. The table includes about 160,000 clones, about nine tenths detected once. This TCR was sampled from an adult in good health. The rearrangement uses TRBV7-9 and TRBJ2-3, with D possibly TRBD2 on 6 matching bases. The source was peripheral blood, collected on day 0 of AZD1222 vaccination. The CDR3 protein is CASSPHPGLNTDTQYF. CDR3 sequence (DNA): TGTGCCAGCAGCCCTCACCCGGGACTCAACACAGATACGCAGTATTTT.